Here is one TCR beta chain with its context. The data are from a study of OX40 agonist ivuxolimab in advanced cancers. Overall study context: Prior therapy, whether anti-PD-1, anti-PD-L1 or anti-CTLA-4, was allowed, and more than 35% had some.

Prior autoimmune disease or systemic immunosuppression barred patients. TCRdb's table, derived via immunoSEQ multiplex PCR, lists solely in-frame clones and lacks some. The table has about 86,000 clones, around 90% seen once. Germline V gives CDR1 SGHAT, CDR2 FQNNGV. This CDR3 region has 15 residues. Trimming took off 1 base at V and 2 bases at J, with 10 bases between the two ends. The receptor was isolated from an adult with an advanced solid tumor such as melanoma, head and neck, liver or kidney cancer. This specimen was CD4+ or CD8+ T cells sorted from blood, taken in a trial of the OX40 agonist ivuxolimab. The chain is built from TRBV11-2 and TRBJ2-3, with D hard to call. CDR3 in amino acids: CASSLVSSLTDTQYF. CDR3 DNA sequence: TGTGCCAGCAGCTTAGTATCCAGTCTCACAGATACGCAGTATTTT.